Below are 12 T cell receptor beta chains sequenced from a single sample in a study of T cell repertoires in cytomegalovirus infection. TCRdb processed the reads anew with MiXCR; each CDR3 protein has one entry. Of more than 150,000 distinct CDR3 sequences listed, about 21% were seen once; the top ten hold around 3.1%. The sequencing sample was made of PBMCs. Receptors originate from a human donor in good health (CMV status not recorded). Some clones in this sample may be carry-over from other donors' samples.

V usage is TRBV7-3 and J usage is TRBJ2-5; D is tentatively TRBD1 or TRBD2 (5 bases each). Germline lookup yields CDR1 SGHTA and CDR2 FQGTGA. The CDR3 loop spans 14 amino acids. The V gene lost 5 bases and the J gene lost 2 bases, with 12 bases spanning the gap. Here the CDR3 reads CASSKNGGQETQYF. Written as DNA, the CDR3 is TGTGCCAGCAGCAAAAATGGGGGTCAAGAGACCCAGTACTTC.

This clonotype showed up many times. The rearrangement joins TRBV7-2 to TRBJ2-7; D is unclear. The CDR3 runs to 16 residues. Trimming removed 6 bases at V and 5 bases at J, with 23 bases between. The germline V gene has CDR1 SGHTA and CDR2 FQGNSA. CDR3 sequence: CASRRFLGLPSDEQYF. CDR3 nucleotides: TGTGCCAGCAGGCGTTTCCTTGGGCTTCCATCGGACGAGCAGTACTTC.

This clonotype was counted only a few times. CDR3 coding DNA: TGTGCCAGCAGCTCCCGTCCGGGACTGCCGAACACTGAAGCTTTCTTT. It codes for CASSSRPGLPNTEAFF. This rearrangement joins TRBV7-2 to TRBJ1-1; D is possibly TRBD1 (5 bases). The germline gives CDR1 SGHTA, CDR2 FQGNSA. The CDR3 consists of 16 residues. V lost 4 bases to trimming and J lost 1 base, with 16 bases between them. Looking up the rest from reference TRBV7-2 and TRBJ1-1 gives the full variable domain: GAGVSQSPSNKVTEKGKDVELRCDPISGHTALYWYRQSLGQGLEFLIYFQGNSAPDKSGLPSDRFSAERTGGSVSTLTIQRTQQEDSAVYLCASSSRPGLPNTEAFFGQGTRLTVV.

At least ten counts were recorded for this clonotype. The CDR3 spells CASSPTGGYTDTQYF. CDR3 DNA: TGTGCCAGCAGCCCAACAGGGGGGTACACAGATACGCAGTATTTT. V is TRBV11-2 and J is TRBJ2-3; 8 positions agree with TRBD1. The ends lost 5 bases at V and 2 bases at J; junction bases unmatched: 6. CDR3 length equals 15 residues. Germline V gene lookup returns CDR1 SGHAT and CDR2 FQNNGV.

The gene calls are TRBV15 and TRBJ2-1, with 8 nucleotides matching TRBD2. This CDR3 has 15 residues. Germline loops: CDR1 LNHNV, CDR2 YYDKDF (reference sequence). V lost 5 bases to trimming and J lost 4 bases; unmatched junction nucleotides: 7. The chain's CDR3 is CATSPRVAGYNEQFF. The DNA for the CDR3 is TGTGCCACCAGCCCTCGGGTAGCGGGATACAATGAGCAGTTCTTC.

The chain uses TRBV5-1 and TRBJ1-6; D uncertain. V shed 0 bases and J shed 10 bases, with 29 bases lying between them. CDR1 SGHRS and CDR2 YFSETQ come from the germline V gene. The CDR3 loop spans 20 amino acids. The CDR3 sequence: CASSLGRYDYEYGLRSPLHF. The DNA of the CDR3 is TGCGCCAGCAGCTTGGGGCGCTACGATTACGAGTATGGCTTGCGATCACCCCTCCACTTT.

This clonotype has more than one count but fewer than ten. The chain joins TRBV11-3 to TRBJ2-1, with D perhaps given as TRBD1 or TRBD2 (6 bases each). The germline CDR1 and CDR2 sequences are SGHNT and YENEEA. V lost 3 bases and J 15 bases, leaving 15 bases between the germline ends. The CDR3 runs 12 residues. In nucleotides, the CDR3 is TGTGCCAGCAGCTTTGGGGGGCCTTGGTTGTTCTTC. It codes for CASSFGGPWLFF.

This clonotype was seen a handful of times. The chain employs TRBV6-5 and TRBJ2-7; 9 positions agree with TRBD1. The trim removed 6 bases at V and 2 bases at J, leaving 5 bases unmatched. Germline V gives CDR1 MNHEY, CDR2 SVGAGI. The CDR3 runs to 14 residues. This chain's CDR3 is CASSNRGLPYEQYF. In DNA, the CDR3 is TGTGCCAGCAGCAACAGGGGGCTTCCCTACGAGCAGTACTTC.

This clonotype was seen a handful of times. The CDR3 region is CASSLTGLMNTEAFF. In DNA form, the CDR3 reads TGTGCCAGCAGCTTAACAGGACTTATGAACACTGAAGCTTTCTTT. This rearrangement joins TRBV7-3 to TRBJ1-1; no firm D call. The CDR3 covers 15 residues. Deletions cut 0 bases from V and 0 bases from J, with 8 bases between. Germline lookup yields CDR1 SGHTA and CDR2 FQGTGA.

This chain uses TRBV6-2 or TRBV6-3 with TRBJ2-2; TRBD1 aligns across 10 bases. This CDR3 has 17 residues. V dropped 4 bases and J dropped 3; count of bases not matched to a gene: 8. The germline V gene has CDR1 MNHEY and CDR2 SVGEGT. DNA of the CDR3: TGTGCCAGCAGTTCCGGGACAGGGGTGTGGGACACCGGGGAGCTGTTTTTT. Encoded protein: CASSSGTGVWDTGELFF.

This clonotype was counted many times. The chain couples TRBV7-2 to TRBJ2-7, with 7 bases that match TRBD1. The CDR3 runs 12 residues. V gave up 5 bases and J gave up 6 bases; unmatched junction bases: 4. Germline V lookup: CDR1 SGHTA, CDR2 FQGNSA. CDR3 in DNA: TGTGCCAGCAGCCAACAGGGGATCGAGCAGTACTTC. Translated, it gives CASSQQGIEQYF.

This clonotype has a handful of counts. J is TRBJ2-7 and V is TRBV15; TRBD1 aligns across 10 bases. The V gene's germline CDR1 is LNHNV and CDR2 YYDKDF (reference sequence). V shed 1 base, J shed 6 bases, and the junction held 9 bases outside the gene matches. The CDR3 consists of 16 residues. In DNA, the CDR3 is TGTGCCACCAGCAGAGCAGTTGGGACAGGGGCGGGCGAGCAGTACTTC. It yields the protein CATSRAVGTGAGEQYF.